This T cell receptor (beta chain) comes out of a study of blood T cell repertoires in COVID-19. Study at large: The study drew acute and convalescent COVID-19 samples from the United States, Italy and Spain. T cells, B-cell-depleted T cells, or PBMCs provided the cDNA or gDNA that served as material.

In the source study's methods: Nucleated cell counts were estimated from reference gene primer amplification. Only in-frame clones appear in the TCRdb table, and some are missing; sequencing was by immunoSEQ multiplex PCR. The V and J calls and the clone size are those of that table, but D and trimming were determined from the DNA. In the table there are 380,000 or so clones, approximately 77% of which are singletons. J lost 7 bases, V lost 10 bases, and 23 bases had no gene match. The CDR3 totals 19 residues. CDR1 and CDR2 (germline): MNHEY, SMNVEV (reference sequence). The chain couples TRBV27 to TRBJ1-6; 9 bases are shared with TRBD1. Sequencing was carried out using peripheral blood. The origin of this receptor is a human donor with acute or convalescent COVID-19. The donor label of this sample is uncertain. The CDR3 region has the DNA TGTGCCACCGGGGCTATGAACTTGGGACAGGGAGTTAAGAATTCACCCCTCCACTTT. It encodes CATGAMNLGQGVKNSPLHF.